These 24 T cell receptor beta chains were all obtained from the same sample, sequenced in a study of blood T cells in healthy people across ages. Using a J-beta primer mix together with a sample-barcoded 5' primer, a second PCR was run for 7 to 11 cycles. From the 5' RACE reads, TCRdb called clonotypes with MiXCR, one entry per CDR3 protein. The sample contains roughly 1.5 million distinct CDR3 sequences, roughly 43% of which appear only once. The sample taken for sequencing was blood. These receptors were obtained from a woman under 30 in good health.

The V call is TRBV11-2, the J call TRBJ1-1, with D possibly TRBD1 on 5 matching bases. The germline CDR1 and CDR2 sequences are SGHAT and FQNNGV. The V end lost 2 bases, the J end lost 5 bases, and 15 bases lay between the germline ends. The CDR3 contains 15 residues. In nucleotides, the CDR3 is TGTGCCAGCAGCTTAAACCAGGGAATGTGGACTGAAGCTTTCTTT. Translated: CASSLNQGMWTEAFF.

The table lists this clonotype with a few counts. The chain uses TRBV25-1 and TRBJ2-5; D might be TRBD2 (5 bases). V lost 2 bases and J lost 5, with 15 bases in between. CDR1 is MGHDK and CDR2 is SYGVNS in the germline V gene. The CDR3 loop spans 15 amino acids. The CDR3 DNA reads TGTGCCAGCAGTGAAGGCGGGTTGTGGGTCGAGACCCAGTACTTC. It encodes CASSEGGLWVETQYF.

The chain combines TRBV6-5 with TRBJ1-2; no clear D. The CDR3 sequence is 14 residues long. Germline V gene data show CDR1 as MNHEY and CDR2 as SVGAGI. Deletions cut 7 bases from V and 0 bases from J, with 12 bases between. CDR3 DNA sequence: TGTGCCAGCAACGACGGAGATTCTAACTATGGCTACACCTTC. Translation: CASNDGDSNYGYTF.

The chain uses TRBV20-1 and TRBJ2-1; 15 bases agree with TRBD2. After removal of 3 bases from V and 7 bases from J, the junction contained 4 bases not matched to a gene. The CDR3 has 15 amino acids. Germline V CDR1 and CDR2: DFQATT, SNEGSKA (reference sequence). This CDR3 is CSARGLAGGKNEQFF. The CDR3 DNA sequence: TGCAGTGCTAGGGGACTAGCGGGGGGTAAGAATGAGCAGTTCTTC.

In regard to this clonotype: At one end, the junction sequence differs from germline, possibly due to a read error. The genes are TRBV9 and TRBJ2-5; D is unclear. This CDR3 spans 14 amino acids. The V gene's germline CDR1 is SGDLS and CDR2 YYNGEE. The CDR3 reads CASSVVADQETQYF. Written as DNA, the CDR3 is TGCGCCAGCAGCGTAGTCGCAGACCAAGAGACCCAGTACTTC.

The chain employs TRBV29-1 and TRBJ2-6; possibly TRBD1 or TRBD2 for D (5 bases each). V shed 0 bases and J shed 0 bases, with 15 bases lying between them. CDR3 length equals 18 residues. Germline V gene sequence: CDR1 SQVTM, CDR2 ANQGSEA. The CDR3 spells CSVEDRLGRHSGANVLTF. Written as DNA, the CDR3 is TGCAGCGTTGAAGATCGGTTGGGACGGCACTCTGGGGCCAACGTCCTGACTTTC.

This clonotype has a handful of counts. The J gene is TRBJ1-1, the V gene TRBV20-1, with D possibly TRBD1 on 6 matching bases. The CDR3 has 13 residues. V was trimmed by 1 base and J by 6 bases, leaving 12 bases between them. Per the germline V gene, CDR1 is DFQATT and CDR2 is SNEGSKA (reference sequence). The chain's CDR3 is CSARALRTAEAFF. The CDR3 coding sequence is TGCAGTGCTAGAGCCCTTCGGACAGCTGAAGCTTTCTTT.

The chain has TRBV5-5 and TRBJ2-7; D could derive from TRBD1 or TRBD2 (5 bases each). The V gene lost 6 bases and the J gene lost 6 bases, with 13 bases spanning the gap. Germline V gives CDR1 SGHKS, CDR2 YYEKEE (reference sequence). The CDR3 has 12 residues. The CDR3 reads CASTLLRGEQYF. CDR3 sequence (DNA): TGTGCCAGCACCCTGCTGAGGGGCGAGCAGTACTTC.

In the case of this clonotype: Sequence at one end of the junction differs from germline and may be a read error. The chain employs TRBV20-1 and TRBJ2-7; weak D call: TRBD1 (6 bases). The CDR3 is 14 residues long. From germline, CDR1 is DFQATT and CDR2 SNEGSKA (reference sequence). Here the CDR3 DNA reads TGCGGTGCTAGGGGCCTTACAGGGATCTACGAGCAGTACTTC. The encoded protein is CGARGLTGIYEQYF.

This clonotype has a count of ten or more. V and J are TRBV29-1 and TRBJ1-2; maybe TRBD1 (5 bases). Germline V gives CDR1 SQVTM, CDR2 ANQGSEA. The V end lost 5 bases, the J end lost 5 bases, and 9 bases lay between the germline ends. CDR3 size: 11 residues. CDR3 coding DNA: TGCAGCGTTTCGGGGCAGTATGGCTACACCTTC. Translating gives CSVSGQYGYTF.

The chain recombines TRBV2 with TRBJ2-5; weak D call: TRBD2 (5 bases). The CDR3 has 16 residues. Germline assignment: CDR1 SNHLY and CDR2 FYNNEI. V was clipped by 1 base and J by 2 bases, with 14 bases between them. CDR3 nucleotide sequence: TGTGCCAGCAGTGAAGGAACAAGGACTCCACAAGAGACCCAGTACTTC. It translates to CASSEGTRTPQETQYF.

This clonotype was observed at least ten times. The genes are TRBV4-3 and TRBJ2-7, with a possible D match to TRBD1 (5 bases). The germline gives CDR1 LGHNA, CDR2 YSLEER. V was pared by 0 bases and J by 3 bases, with 15 bases between. The CDR3 is made up of 16 amino acids. CDR3 coding DNA: TGCGCCAGCAGCCAAGATCTACAGGCCGCCCTCTACGAGCAGTACTTC. Its protein is CASSQDLQAALYEQYF.

This clonotype was observed a few times. The J gene is TRBJ1-5, the V gene TRBV7-2; D gene ambiguous. Germline V gives CDR1 SGHTA, CDR2 FQGNSA. CDR3 length equals 15 residues. Trimming pared 5 bases from V and 2 bases from J, leaving 13 bases between. The CDR3 DNA is TGTGCCAGCAGCCAGGCGCCGAACCGCAATCAGCCCCAGCATTTT. Protein product: CASSQAPNRNQPQHF.

This clonotype was detected only a few times. The chain joins TRBV6-1 to TRBJ2-4, with TRBD2 identical over 8 bases. The J call is doubtful: the DNA matches TRBJ2-7 better. Germline values: CDR1 MNHNS, CDR2 SASEGT. CDR3 size: 16 residues. The CDR3 DNA reads TGTGCCAGCAGTGAGGTCACAGCGGGAGTTCGAAGCGAGCAGTACTTC. Translated, it gives CASSEVTAGVRSEQYF.

This clonotype was seen only a few times. This chain connects TRBV4-3 to TRBJ1-6; possibly TRBD1 for D (5 bases). CDR1 and CDR2 (germline): LGHNA, YSLEER. The CDR3 covers 14 residues. V was clipped by 4 bases and J by 8 bases, with 12 bases between them. The CDR3 protein is CASSPAGLYSPLHF. The CDR3 bases are TGCGCCAGCAGCCCGGCGGGGCTCTATTCACCCCTCCACTTT.

The chain combines TRBV6-2 or TRBV6-3 with TRBJ2-1, with D tentatively TRBD2 (6 bases). Trimming took off 2 bases at V and 7 bases at J, with 21 bases between the two ends. The CDR3 loop spans 17 amino acids. Germline V CDR1 and CDR2: MNHEY, SVGEGT. CDR3 loop: CASSYGAERVLRNEQFF. CDR3 nucleotides: TGTGCCAGCAGTTACGGGGCAGAGCGGGTCCTTAGGAATGAGCAGTTCTTC.

This clonotype was seen more than once but under ten times. The chain couples TRBV20-1 to TRBJ2-3; D is possibly TRBD1 (5 bases). Germline V gene lookup returns CDR1 DFQATT and CDR2 SNEGSKA (reference sequence). The CDR3 contains 18 residues. The V and J ends lost 0 bases and 0 bases respectively, with 19 bases between them. CDR3 loop: CSARDDILGAPSTDTQYF. As DNA, the CDR3 is TGCAGTGCTAGAGATGATATTCTTGGGGCCCCGAGCACAGATACGCAGTATTTT.

The sample holds a few counts of this clonotype. The chain joins TRBV7-9 to TRBJ2-4; TRBD1 matches 9 bases. This CDR3 has 14 amino acids. Germline V CDR1 and CDR2: SEHNR, FQNEAQ (reference sequence). Trimming removed 5 bases from V and 6 bases from J; junction bases left unmatched: 5. The CDR3, as DNA: TGTGCCAGCAGCCCCCCGGGACAGGGAAACATTCAGTACTTC. The encoded protein is CASSPPGQGNIQYF.

There are a few counts of this clonotype. One end of the junction fails to match germline, which may point to a read error. This chain connects TRBV5-1 to TRBJ2-3; a possible D gene is TRBD1 (5 bases). The germline V gene has CDR1 SGHRS and CDR2 YFSETQ. CDR3 size: 13 residues. In DNA, the CDR3 is TGCGCTAGCAGCTTGGACAAGGCAGATACGCAGTATTTT. Protein: CASSLDKADTQYF.

The rearrangement uses TRBV7-9 and TRBJ1-2; D might be TRBD1 (6 bases). The CDR3 sequence is 15 residues long. Germline-derived CDR1 and CDR2 are SEHNR and FQNEAQ (reference sequence). Trimming removed 2 bases at V and 3 bases at J, with 13 bases between. CDR3 sequence reads: CASSLIRGADYGYTF. CDR3 nucleotide sequence: TGTGCCAGCAGCTTAATTCGGGGGGCGGACTATGGCTACACCTTC. Drawing the rest from reference TRBV7-9 and TRBJ1-2, the complete variable domain is DTGVSQNPRHKITKRGQNVTFRCDPISEHNRLYWYRQTLGQGPEFLTYFQNEAQLEKSRLLSDRFSAERPKGSFSTLEIQRTEQGDSAMYLCASSLIRGADYGYTFGSGTRLTVV.

The V gene is TRBV20-1, the J gene TRBJ2-7; TRBD1 is a possible D gene (5 bases). The CDR3 is 14 residues long. With 6 bases removed from V and 5 bases from J, the gap between germline ends came to 20 bases. The V gene's germline CDR1 is DFQATT and CDR2 SNEGSKA (reference sequence). CDR3: CSAPRLAGKNEQYF. The CDR3 bases are TGCAGTGCGCCCCGCCTCGCAGGGAAAAACGAGCAGTACTTC.

J is TRBJ2-1 and V is TRBV5-1; a weak D match, TRBD2 (5 bases). CDR3 length: 15 residues. Germline V CDR1 and CDR2: SGHRS, YFSETQ. Trimming left V 4 bases short and J 5 bases short, with 16 bases between. This CDR3 is CASSEAPGSHNEQFF. The CDR3 DNA reads TGCGCCAGCAGCGAAGCTCCGGGATCACACAATGAGCAGTTCTTC.

The V call is TRBV4-2, the J call TRBJ1-1, with D maybe TRBD1 (5 bases). V lost 6 bases to trimming and J lost 0 bases, with 17 bases between them. Per germline, CDR1 LGHNA and CDR2 YNFKEQ. The CDR3 runs 16 residues. DNA for the CDR3: TGTGCCAGCAGTTACGATACGCAGGGCTTGAACACTGAAGCTTTCTTT. It codes for CASSYDTQGLNTEAFF.

J is TRBJ1-5 and V is TRBV7-2, with D unclear. CDR1 and CDR2 from the germline V gene are SGHTA and FQGNSA. The V end lost 2 bases, the J end lost 7 bases, and 15 bases lay between the germline ends. This CDR3 has 15 residues. CDR3: CASSLTQKEEQPQHF. The DNA for the CDR3 is TGTGCCAGCAGCTTAACCCAGAAGGAGGAGCAGCCCCAGCATTTT.